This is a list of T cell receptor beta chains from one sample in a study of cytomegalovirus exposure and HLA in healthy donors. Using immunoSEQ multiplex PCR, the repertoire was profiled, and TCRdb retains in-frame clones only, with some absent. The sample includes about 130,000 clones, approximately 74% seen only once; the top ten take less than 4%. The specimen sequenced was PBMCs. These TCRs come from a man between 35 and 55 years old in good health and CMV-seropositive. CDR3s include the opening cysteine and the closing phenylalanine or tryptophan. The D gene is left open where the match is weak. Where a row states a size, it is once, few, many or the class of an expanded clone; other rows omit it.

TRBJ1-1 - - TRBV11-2 TGTGCCAGCAGCTTCGGCGGGAACACTGAAGCTTTCTTT CASSFGGNTEAFF
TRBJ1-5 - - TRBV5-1 TGCGCCAGCAGCTTGGATGCCAGGGCCAATCAGCCCCAGCATTTT CASSLDARANQPQHF
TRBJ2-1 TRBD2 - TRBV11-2 TGTGCCAGCAGAATAGCGGGAGGCGCAAATGAGCAGTTCTTC CASRIAGGANEQFF
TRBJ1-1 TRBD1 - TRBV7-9 TGTGCCAGCAGCTCGGGACAGGGGAACACTGAAGCTTTCTTT CASSSGQGNTEAFF
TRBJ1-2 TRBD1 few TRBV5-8 TGTGCCAGCAGCTTGAGGGGGCGCTTCAGCTATGGCTACACCTTC CASSLRGRFSYGYTF
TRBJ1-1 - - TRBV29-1 TGCAGCGTTGACAGGGTAGGGAACACTGAAGCTTTCTTT CSVDRVGNTEAFF
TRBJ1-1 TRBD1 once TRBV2 TGTGCCAGCAGGGAAACAGGGGTTGGTACTGAAGCTTTCTTT CASRETGVGTEAFF
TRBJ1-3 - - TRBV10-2 TGCGCCAGCAGGCAGGGTTTTGGAAACACCATATATTTT CASRQGFGNTIYF
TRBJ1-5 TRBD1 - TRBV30 TGTGCCTGGGGAGACAGGGTAGATCAGCCCCAGCATTTT CAWGDRVDQPQHF
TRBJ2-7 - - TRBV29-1 TGCAGCGTTACCGGGCCCGGGGACGAGCAGTACTTC CSVTGPGDEQYF
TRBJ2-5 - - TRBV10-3 TGTGCCATCAGTGGCGGCGGGGTGGGGGAGACCCAGTACTTC CAISGGGVGETQYF
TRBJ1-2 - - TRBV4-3 TGCGCCAGCAGCCAGAACTCGGGGGGCGGAATTTTCGGCTACACCTTC CASSQNSGGGIFGYTF
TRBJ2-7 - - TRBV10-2 TGCGCCAGCAGCCGGGGGTTAGAGGCCTACGAGCAGTACTTC CASSRGLEAYEQYF